This TCR beta chain comes out of a study of cytomegalovirus exposure and HLA in healthy donors. Use of 60 Vbeta and 13 Jbeta primers characterized the PCR. Profiled with immunoSEQ multiplex PCR; TCRdb holds only in-frame clones, not every one. Of about 170,000 clones in the sample, more than 70% are singletons; the top ten hold just over 4.5%. Overall study results and limits: Researchers had no immune exposure information except CMV serostatus available. Later on, a genetic analysis was performed. It linked a missense variant in DCLRE1C with V- and J-gene trimming of TCR beta. Most observed TCR sequences were rare, whereas some public TCRs were detected in many donors. Another analysis was done later, and it associated approximately 17,000 TCR beta sequences with HLA alleles at 0.05 false discovery rate.

As for this clone: Its specificity is not known.

Per germline, CDR1 LGHNA and CDR2 YNFKEQ. This CDR3 contains 14 residues. With 6 bases clipped from V and 7 bases from J, the junction kept 6 bases outside the gene matches. The TCR originated in a woman in her forties or fifties in good health and CMV-seropositive. Source material: PBMCs. This chain uses TRBV4-2 with TRBJ1-6; 7 bases line up with TRBD1. The DNA for the CDR3 is TGTGCCAGCAGGAGAGAGACAGGGAATTCACCCCTCCACTTT. It is translated as CASRRETGNSPLHF.